These T cell receptor beta chains were read from a single sample in a study of T-cell reconstitution after alpha-beta-depleted transplantation in children. TCRdb independently ran MiXCR on the PCR reads; one entry per CDR3 protein. The sample has a few hundred thousand distinct CDR3 sequences; about 16% are singletons. The sample was PBMCs from the stem cell graft donor, taken from the stem cell graft. These receptors were collected from a human donor who donated a stem cell graft to a child with acute lymphoblastic leukemia. Both conserved end residues are part of each CDR3. D genes are given only for firm matches. The size field is filled for only some rows; it gives once, few, many or a size class.

CDR3,DNA,size,V,D,J
CASLQPELAYEYEQYF,TGTGCCAGTCTCCAGCCAGAACTAGCCTATGAGTACGAGCAGTACTTC,-,TRBV12-3/TRBV12-4,-,TRBJ2-7
CASSPPSGNTIYF,TGTGCCAGCAGTCCCCCCTCTGGAAACACCATATATTTT,many,TRBV12-3/TRBV12-4,-,TRBJ1-3
CASSGRASGLAGGSTKNIQYF,TGTGCCAGCAGCGGCAGAGCGTCGGGACTAGCGGGAGGGAGCACCAAAAACATTCAGTACTTC,-,TRBV21-1,-,TRBJ2-4
CASSRKGGHNEQFF,TGTGCCAGCAGCCGAAAAGGGGGACACAATGAGCAGTTCTTC,few,TRBV12-3/TRBV12-4,-,TRBJ2-1
CASSRDLSSGYGYTF,TGTGCCAGCAGCCGGGATCTGAGTTCAGGCTATGGCTACACCTTC,few,TRBV7-9,-,TRBJ1-2
CASSLEETYGRENEQFF,TGTGCCAGCAGCTTGGAGGAGACTTACGGGAGGGAGAATGAGCAGTTCTTC,few,TRBV7-6,TRBD2,TRBJ2-1
CASSYSKREETQYF,TGTGCCAGCAGTTACTCGAAGAGAGAAGAGACCCAGTACTTC,-,TRBV6-5,-,TRBJ2-5
CASSLGRERDEQYF,TGCGCCAGCAGCTTGGGTAGGGAGCGGGACGAGCAGTACTTC,-,TRBV5-1,-,TRBJ2-7
CASSNLPPGELFF,TGTGCCAGCAGCAATTTACCCCCCGGGGAGCTGTTTTTT,few,TRBV7-9,-,TRBJ2-2
CASRGGGFNEKLFF,TGCGCCAGCCGTGGGGGGGGCTTTAATGAAAAACTGTTTTTT,few,TRBV5-1,-,TRBJ1-4
CAWSVMTGSYNEQFF,TGTGCCTGGAGTGTAATGACTGGCTCCTACAATGAGCAGTTCTTC,-,TRBV30,-,TRBJ2-1
CASSLRTLNQPQHF,TGTGCCAGCAGCTTAAGGACACTCAATCAGCCCCAGCATTTT,-,TRBV21-1,-,TRBJ1-5
CSAQRERGQGGWKLFF,TGCAGTGCCCAGAGAGAGCGGGGACAGGGCGGTTGGAAACTGTTTTTT,-,TRBV20-1,TRBD1,TRBJ1-4